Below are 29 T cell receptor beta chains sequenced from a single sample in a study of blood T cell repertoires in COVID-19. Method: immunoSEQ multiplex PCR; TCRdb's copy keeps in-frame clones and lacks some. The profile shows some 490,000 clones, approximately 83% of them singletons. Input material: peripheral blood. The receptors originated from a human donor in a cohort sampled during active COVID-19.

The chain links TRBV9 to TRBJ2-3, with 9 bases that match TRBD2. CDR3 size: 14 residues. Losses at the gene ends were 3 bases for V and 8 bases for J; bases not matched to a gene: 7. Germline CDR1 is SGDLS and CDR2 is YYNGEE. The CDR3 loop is CASSAEGTSRTQYF. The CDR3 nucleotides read TGTGCCAGCAGCGCCGAAGGGACTAGCCGTACGCAGTATTTT.

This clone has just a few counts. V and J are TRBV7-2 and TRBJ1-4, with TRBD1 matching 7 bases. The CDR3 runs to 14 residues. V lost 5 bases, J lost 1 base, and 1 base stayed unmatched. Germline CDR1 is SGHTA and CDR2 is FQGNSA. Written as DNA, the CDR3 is TGTGCCAGCAGCCCAGGGGGAACTAATGAAAAACTGTTTTTT. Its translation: CASSPGGTNEKLFF.

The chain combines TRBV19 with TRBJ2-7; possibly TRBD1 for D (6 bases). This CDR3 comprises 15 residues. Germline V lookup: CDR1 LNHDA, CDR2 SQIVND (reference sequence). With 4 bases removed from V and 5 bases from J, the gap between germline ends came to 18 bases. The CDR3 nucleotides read TGTGCCAGTAGTACCCCGGGACAAGGGCTCAACGAGCAGTACTTC. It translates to CASSTPGQGLNEQYF. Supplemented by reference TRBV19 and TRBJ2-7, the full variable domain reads DGGITQSPKYLFRKEGQNVTLSCEQNLNHDAMYWYRQDPGQGLRLIYYSQIVNDFQKGDIAEGYSVSREKKESFPLTVTSAQKNPTAFYLCASSTPGQGLNEQYFGPGTRLTVT.

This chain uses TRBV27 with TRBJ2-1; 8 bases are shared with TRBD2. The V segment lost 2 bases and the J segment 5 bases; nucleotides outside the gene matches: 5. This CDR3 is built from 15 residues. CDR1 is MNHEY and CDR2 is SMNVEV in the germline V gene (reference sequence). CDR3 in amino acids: CASSLGHSGNNEQFF. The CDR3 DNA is TGTGCCAGCAGTTTAGGGCATAGCGGGAACAATGAGCAGTTCTTC.

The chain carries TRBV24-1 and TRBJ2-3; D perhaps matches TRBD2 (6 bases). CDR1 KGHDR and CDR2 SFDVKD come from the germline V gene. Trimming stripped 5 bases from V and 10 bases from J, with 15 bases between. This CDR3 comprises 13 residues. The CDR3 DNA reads TGTGCCACCAGTGTCCTGGGCGGGGATCCGCAGTATTTT. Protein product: CATSVLGGDPQYF.

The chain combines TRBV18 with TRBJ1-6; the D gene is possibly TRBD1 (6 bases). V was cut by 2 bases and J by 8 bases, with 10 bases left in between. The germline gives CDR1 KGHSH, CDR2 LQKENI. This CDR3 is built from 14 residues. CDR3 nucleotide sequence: TGTGCCAGCTCACCATCAGGGGAGTATTCACCCCTCCACTTT. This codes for CASSPSGEYSPLHF.

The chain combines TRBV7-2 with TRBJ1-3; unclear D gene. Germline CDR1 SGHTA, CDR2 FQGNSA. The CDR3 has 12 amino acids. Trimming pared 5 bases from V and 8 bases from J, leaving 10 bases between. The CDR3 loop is CASSIGLDTIYF. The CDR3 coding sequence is TGTGCCAGCAGCATAGGACTGGACACCATATATTTT.

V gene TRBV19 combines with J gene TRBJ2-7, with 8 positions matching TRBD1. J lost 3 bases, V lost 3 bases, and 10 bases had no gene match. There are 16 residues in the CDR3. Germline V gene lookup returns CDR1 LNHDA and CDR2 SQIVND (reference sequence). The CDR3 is CASSMRGTGLIYEQYF. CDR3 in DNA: TGTGCCAGTAGTATGAGAGGGACAGGCCTGATCTACGAGCAGTACTTC.

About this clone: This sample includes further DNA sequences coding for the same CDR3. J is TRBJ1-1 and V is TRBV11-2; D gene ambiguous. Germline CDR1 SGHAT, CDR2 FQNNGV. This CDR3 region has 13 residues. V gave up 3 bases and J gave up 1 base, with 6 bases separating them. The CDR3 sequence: CASSFSGNTEAFF. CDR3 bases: TGTGCCAGCAGCTTCAGCGGGAACACTGAAGCTTTCTTT.

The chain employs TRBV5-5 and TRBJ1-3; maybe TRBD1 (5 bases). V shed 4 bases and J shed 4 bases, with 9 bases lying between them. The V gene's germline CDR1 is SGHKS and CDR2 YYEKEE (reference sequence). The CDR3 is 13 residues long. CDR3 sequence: CASSPGSGNTIYF. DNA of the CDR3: TGTGCCAGCAGCCCAGGGTCGGGAAACACCATATATTTT.

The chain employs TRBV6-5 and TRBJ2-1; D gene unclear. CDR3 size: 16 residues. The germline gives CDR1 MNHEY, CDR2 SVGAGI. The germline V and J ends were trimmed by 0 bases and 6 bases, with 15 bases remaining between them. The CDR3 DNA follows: TGTGCCAGCAGTTACTCGAGGCTTGAGGCTAGCAATGAGCAGTTCTTC. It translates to CASSYSRLEASNEQFF.

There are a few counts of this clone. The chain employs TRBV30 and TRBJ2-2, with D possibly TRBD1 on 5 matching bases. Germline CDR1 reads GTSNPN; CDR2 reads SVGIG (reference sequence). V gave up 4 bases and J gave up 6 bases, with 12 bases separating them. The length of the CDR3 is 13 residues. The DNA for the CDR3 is TGTGCCTGGACCGATAGGGGTGCCGGGGAGCTGTTTTTT. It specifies CAWTDRGAGELFF.

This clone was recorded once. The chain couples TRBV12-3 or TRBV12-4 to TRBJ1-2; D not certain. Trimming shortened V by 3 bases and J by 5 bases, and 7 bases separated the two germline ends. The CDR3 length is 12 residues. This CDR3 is CASSLDFYGYTF. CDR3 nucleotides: TGTGCCAGCAGTTTGGACTTTTATGGCTACACCTTC.

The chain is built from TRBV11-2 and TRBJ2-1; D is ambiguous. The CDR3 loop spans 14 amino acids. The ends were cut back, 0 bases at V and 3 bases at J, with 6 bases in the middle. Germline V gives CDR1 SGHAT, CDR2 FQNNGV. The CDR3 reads CASSLEANYNEQFF. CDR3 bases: TGTGCCAGCAGCTTAGAGGCCAACTACAATGAGCAGTTCTTC.

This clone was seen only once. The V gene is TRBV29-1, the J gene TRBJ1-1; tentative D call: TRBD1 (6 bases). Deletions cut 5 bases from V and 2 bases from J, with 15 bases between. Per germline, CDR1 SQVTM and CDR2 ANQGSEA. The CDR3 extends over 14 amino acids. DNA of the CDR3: TGCAGCGTTCCAATGGACAGAACCAACACTGAAGCTTTCTTT. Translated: CSVPMDRTNTEAFF.

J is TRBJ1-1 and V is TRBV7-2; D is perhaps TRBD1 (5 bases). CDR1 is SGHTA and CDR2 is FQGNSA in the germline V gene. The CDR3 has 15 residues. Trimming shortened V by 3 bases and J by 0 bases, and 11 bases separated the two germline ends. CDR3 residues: CASSFRTGLNTEAFF. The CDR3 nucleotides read TGTGCCAGCAGCTTCCGAACAGGCCTGAACACTGAAGCTTTCTTT.

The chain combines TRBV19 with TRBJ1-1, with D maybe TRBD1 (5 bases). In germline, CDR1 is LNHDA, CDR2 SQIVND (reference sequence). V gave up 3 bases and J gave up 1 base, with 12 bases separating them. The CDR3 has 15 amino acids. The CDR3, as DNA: TGTGCCAGTAGTATGGTTGTCGGACAGAACACTGAAGCTTTCTTT. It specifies CASSMVVGQNTEAFF.

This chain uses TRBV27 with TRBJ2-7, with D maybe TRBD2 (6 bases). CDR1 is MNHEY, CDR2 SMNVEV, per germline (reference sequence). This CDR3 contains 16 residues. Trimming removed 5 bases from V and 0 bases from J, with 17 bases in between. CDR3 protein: CASSLRWRESSYEQYF. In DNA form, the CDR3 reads TGTGCCAGCAGTCTCAGGTGGCGGGAAAGCTCCTACGAGCAGTACTTC.

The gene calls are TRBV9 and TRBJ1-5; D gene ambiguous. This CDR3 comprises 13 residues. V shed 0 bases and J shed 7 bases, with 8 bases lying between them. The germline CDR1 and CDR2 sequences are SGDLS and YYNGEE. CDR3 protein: CASSVDQSQPQHF. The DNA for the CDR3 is TGTGCCAGCAGCGTAGATCAGTCCCAGCCCCAGCATTTT. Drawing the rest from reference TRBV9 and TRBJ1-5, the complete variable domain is DSGVTQTPKHLITATGQRVTLRCSPRSGDLSVYWYQQSLDQGLQFLIQYYNGEERAKGNILERFSAQQFPDLHSELNLSSLELGDSALYFCASSVDQSQPQHFGDGTRLSIL.

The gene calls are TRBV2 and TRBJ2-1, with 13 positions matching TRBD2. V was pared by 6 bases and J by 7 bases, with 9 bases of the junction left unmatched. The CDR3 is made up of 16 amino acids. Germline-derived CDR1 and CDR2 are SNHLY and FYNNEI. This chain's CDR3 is CASRVGRLAGGNEQFF. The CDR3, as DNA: TGTGCCAGCAGGGTAGGGCGACTAGCGGGAGGAAATGAGCAGTTCTTC.

The CDR3 sequence is CASSRQGTEAFF. The CDR3, as DNA: TGTGCCAGCAGTCGACAGGGCACTGAAGCTTTCTTT. V and J are TRBV11-2 and TRBJ1-1, with 7 bases identical to TRBD1. CDR1 is SGHAT and CDR2 is FQNNGV in the germline V gene. The CDR3 is 12 residues long. The trim removed 6 bases at V and 4 bases at J, leaving 2 bases unmatched.

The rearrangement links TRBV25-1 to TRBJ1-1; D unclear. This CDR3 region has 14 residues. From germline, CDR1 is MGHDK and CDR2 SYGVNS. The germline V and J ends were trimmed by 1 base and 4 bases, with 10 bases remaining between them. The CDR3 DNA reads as TGTGCCAGCAGTGAATCCCGGTGGAGCACTGAAGCTTTCTTT. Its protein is CASSESRWSTEAFF.

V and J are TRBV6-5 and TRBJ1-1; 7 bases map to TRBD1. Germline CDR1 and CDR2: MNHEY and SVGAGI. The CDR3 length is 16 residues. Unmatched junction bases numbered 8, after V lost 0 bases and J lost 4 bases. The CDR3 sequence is CASSYSNRGRGTEAFF. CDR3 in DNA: TGTGCCAGCAGTTACTCGAACAGGGGAAGAGGCACTGAAGCTTTCTTT.

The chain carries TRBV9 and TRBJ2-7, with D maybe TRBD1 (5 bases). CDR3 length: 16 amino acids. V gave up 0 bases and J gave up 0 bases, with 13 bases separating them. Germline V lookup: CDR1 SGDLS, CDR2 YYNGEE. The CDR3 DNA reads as TGTGCCAGCAGCGTAGGTCCTCAGGGCGACTCCTACGAGCAGTACTTC. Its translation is CASSVGPQGDSYEQYF.

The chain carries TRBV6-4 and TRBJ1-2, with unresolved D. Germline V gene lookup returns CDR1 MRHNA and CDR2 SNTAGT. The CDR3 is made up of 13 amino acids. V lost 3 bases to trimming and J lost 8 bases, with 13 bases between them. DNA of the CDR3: TGTGCCAGCAGTGAATCCGGGGTAGGCGGCTACACCTTC. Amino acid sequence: CASSESGVGGYTF.

The CDR3 DNA is TGTGCCAGCTCACCGGGTTTAGCGGGGCCTACCTACGAGCAGTACTTC. Protein sequence: CASSPGLAGPTYEQYF. This chain links TRBV18 with TRBJ2-7; 8 bases map to TRBD2. V lost 3 bases, J lost 2 bases, and 9 bases stayed unmatched. The germline V gene has CDR1 KGHSH and CDR2 LQKENI. The length of the CDR3 is 16 residues.

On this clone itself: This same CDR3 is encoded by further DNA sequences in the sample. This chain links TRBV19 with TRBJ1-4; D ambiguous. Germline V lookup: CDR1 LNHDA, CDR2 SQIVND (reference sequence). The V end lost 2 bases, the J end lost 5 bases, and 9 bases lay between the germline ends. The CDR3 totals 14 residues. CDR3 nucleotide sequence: TGTGCCAGTAGTATATACGGGGAAAATGAAAAACTGTTTTTT. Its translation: CASSIYGENEKLFF.

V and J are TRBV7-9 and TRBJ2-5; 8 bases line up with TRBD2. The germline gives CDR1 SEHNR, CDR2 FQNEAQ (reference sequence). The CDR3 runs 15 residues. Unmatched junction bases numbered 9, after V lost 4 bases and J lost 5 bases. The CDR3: CASSSHSGSWETQYF. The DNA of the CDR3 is TGTGCCAGCAGCTCTCACAGCGGGAGTTGGGAGACCCAGTACTTC.

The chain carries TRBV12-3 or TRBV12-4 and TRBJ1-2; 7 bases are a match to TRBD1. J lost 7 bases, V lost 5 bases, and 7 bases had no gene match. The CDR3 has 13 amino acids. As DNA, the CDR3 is TGTGCCAGCAGTCTGACAGGGATGGGTGGCTACACCTTC. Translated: CASSLTGMGGYTF.